This T cell receptor (beta chain) was identified during a study of T cells after somatic rescue of genetic block. Sequencing used immunoSEQ multiplex PCR; TCRdb keeps in-frame clones, though not all of them. The repertoire holds about 72,000 clones, about nine tenths seen once, with roughly 2.8% in the top ten. Trimming pared 4 bases from V and 4 bases from J, leaving 17 bases between. The CDR3 consists of 15 residues. In germline, CDR1 is MNHEY, CDR2 SMNVEV (reference sequence). This chain joins TRBV27 and TRBJ2-7, with a tentative D call TRBD2 (8 bases). The sequence derives from a man younger than 45. The sample consisted of peripheral blood mononuclear cells (PBMCs). The CDR3 DNA reads TGTGCCAGCAGTTCCCCAGGGGGACTAGGGTACGAGCAGTACTTC. Translation gives CASSSPGGLGYEQYF.